Listed here are 16 T cell receptor beta chains from one sample, sequenced in a study of regulatory T cells in long-lasting Graves disease. As to time point: newly diagnosed GD, antithyroid drugs for less than 3 months. The TCR library was made from RNA that had been extracted from PBMCs in TRIzol. HTBI primers from iRepertoire and Arm-PCR of CDR3 regions yielded the TCR beta libraries. MiXCR, run by TCRdb on the multiplex PCR reads, gives a single entry per CDR3 protein. Among 200,000 to 250,000 distinct CDR3 sequences, around 19% were seen once, and the ten largest hold roughly 10%. These data were also filed under a second study, of T cells in Graves' hyperthyroidism and ophthalmopathy.

Here the sequenced sample was peripheral blood mononuclear cells (PBMCs), taken at new diagnosis, from a patient treated with antithyroid drugs. These receptors all come from a woman aged 25-40 years with Graves disease.

There are many counts of this clonotype. The CDR3 loop is CASRKQGQGMADTQYF. For the CDR3, the DNA is TGTGCCAGCAGGAAACAGGGCCAGGGGATGGCAGATACGCAGTATTTT. The rearrangement uses TRBV6-2 or TRBV6-3 and TRBJ2-3; possible D gene TRBD1, 6 bases. V lost 6 bases and J 4 bases, leaving 20 bases between the germline ends. CDR3 length: 16 residues. Germline lookup yields CDR1 MNHEY and CDR2 SVGEGT.

This clonotype was seen a few times. The chain employs TRBV5-1 and TRBJ1-2; D perhaps matches TRBD1 (6 bases). Trimming shortened V by 0 bases and J by 2 bases, and 11 bases separated the two germline ends. Germline CDR1 SGHRS, CDR2 YFSETQ. There are 15 residues in the CDR3. The CDR3 DNA reads as TGCGCCAGCAGCTTGGGACAGGCCCAAAACTATGGCTACACCTTC. This encodes CASSLGQAQNYGYTF.

This clonotype was seen at least ten times. The chain links TRBV30 to TRBJ2-5; 7 nucleotides line up with TRBD1. The CDR3 spans 15 residues. Per the germline V gene, CDR1 is GTSNPN and CDR2 is SVGIG (reference sequence). Losses at the gene ends were 2 bases for V and 4 bases for J; bases not matched to a gene: 10. CDR3 residues: CAWSTVQGWGETQYF. The CDR3 DNA sequence: TGTGCCTGGAGTACGGTACAGGGGTGGGGAGAGACCCAGTACTTC.

The V and J genes are TRBV9 and TRBJ1-6; no reliable D call. V lost 3 bases and J 7 bases, leaving 14 bases between the germline ends. The CDR3 length is 15 residues. Germline CDR1 and CDR2: SGDLS and YYNGEE. Here the CDR3 DNA reads TGTGCCAGCAGCGCGGCGACACAGTTGAATTCACCCCTCCACTTT. Its translation is CASSAATQLNSPLHF. The whole variable domain, filled in from reference TRBV9 and TRBJ1-6, reads DSGVTQTPKHLITATGQRVTLRCSPRSGDLSVYWYQQSLDQGLQFLIQYYNGEERAKGNILERFSAQQFPDLHSELNLSSLELGDSALYFCASSAATQLNSPLHFGNGTRLTVT.

A single count supports this clonotype. This sequence joins TRBV30 and TRBJ2-7; TRBD2 matches 9 bases. Germline assignment: CDR1 GTSNPN and CDR2 SVGIG (reference sequence). V was clipped by 3 bases and J by 4 bases; unmatched bases: 10. The CDR3 has 15 residues. The CDR3 loop reads CAWRARRLAVYEQYF. CDR3 in DNA: TGTGCCTGGAGGGCCAGGAGACTAGCGGTTTACGAGCAGTACTTC.

This clonotype occurred many times. CDR3 coding DNA: TGTGCCAGCAGTCCCCGCAAGGGGGGGGGGACTGAAGCTTTCTTT. As protein: CASSPRKGGGTEAFF. This chain connects TRBV28 to TRBJ1-1; D perhaps matches TRBD1 (6 bases). This CDR3 has 15 residues. CDR1 is MDHEN and CDR2 is SYDVKM in the germline V gene. Trimming pared 5 bases from V and 5 bases from J, leaving 18 bases between.

This clonotype was recorded many times. The V and J genes are TRBV2 and TRBJ1-1; D may be TRBD1 (5 bases). Germline V lookup: CDR1 SNHLY, CDR2 FYNNEI. V was cut by 2 bases and J by 5 bases, with 12 bases left in between. CDR3 size: 14 residues. The chain's CDR3 is CASSENRGVTEAFF. CDR3 DNA sequence: TGTGCCAGCAGTGAAAATAGAGGGGTAACTGAAGCTTTCTTT.

This clonotype was seen a few times. The J gene is TRBJ1-2, the V gene TRBV27, with D perhaps TRBD1 (6 bases). This CDR3 is 15 amino acids long. Trimming removed 0 bases from V and 7 bases from J, with 15 bases in between. The germline gives CDR1 MNHEY, CDR2 SMNVEV (reference sequence). The CDR3, as DNA: TGTGCCAGCAGTTTATCGGGCCAGGGGAGTTTTGGCTACACCTTC. Protein product: CASSLSGQGSFGYTF.

Ten or more counts support this clonotype. The chain has TRBV19 and TRBJ1-5; D remains unclear. Trimming pared 2 bases from V and 2 bases from J, leaving 13 bases between. Germline V CDR1 and CDR2: LNHDA, SQIVND (reference sequence). The CDR3 is 16 residues long. The CDR3 bases are TGTGCCAGTAGTATATCCGGGAAACAAGGCAATCAGCCCCAGCATTTT. Its translation is CASSISGKQGNQPQHF.

This clonotype was seen many times. The chain carries TRBV28 and TRBJ1-2, with D maybe TRBD1 (5 bases). V was trimmed by 8 bases and J by 6 bases, leaving 16 bases between them. The CDR3 totals 13 residues. The V gene's germline CDR1 is MDHEN and CDR2 SYDVKM. The CDR3 DNA reads as TGTGCCAGCCTGACAGCGACTATTAATGGCTACACCTTC. Its protein product is CASLTATINGYTF.

This clonotype has at least ten counts. This chain uses TRBV12-3 or TRBV12-4 with TRBJ2-1; D gene uncertain. CDR3 length: 15 amino acids. Deletions cut 3 bases from V and 4 bases from J, with 13 bases between. This CDR3 is CASSFGGLGYNEQFF. In DNA form, the CDR3 reads TGTGCCAGCAGTTTCGGTGGGCTGGGGTACAATGAGCAGTTCTTC.

Here the CDR3 DNA reads TGCGCCAGCAGCCCCGAATCAGCCCAGGCTGGAAACACCATATATTTT. Its protein is CASSPESAQAGNTIYF. The V and J genes are TRBV4-1 and TRBJ1-3, with D hard to call. Germline CDR1 is MGHRA and CDR2 is YSYEKL. V was clipped by 4 bases and J by 2 bases, with 15 bases between them. The CDR3 loop spans 16 amino acids.

In its sample, this clonotype was seen many times. The rearrangement uses TRBV6-2 or TRBV6-3 and TRBJ1-3; no reliable D call. The V end was cut by 8 bases, the J end by 3 bases, with 17 bases between. From germline, CDR1 is MNHEY and CDR2 SVGEGT. This CDR3 has 15 amino acids. The CDR3 bases are TGTGCCAGCGGCGAACGGGCTTTTTTTGGAAACACCATATATTTT. Translated, it gives CASGERAFFGNTIYF.

In this sample, this clonotype turned up many times. This chain uses TRBV9 with TRBJ1-1; 7 positions agree with TRBD1. Germline-derived CDR1 and CDR2 are SGDLS and YYNGEE. J was trimmed by 3 bases and V by 0 bases; bases with no gene match: 14. There are 18 residues in the CDR3. The CDR3 region is CASSVEWQGVGRDTEAFF. The DNA for the CDR3 is TGTGCCAGCAGCGTAGAGTGGCAGGGGGTCGGCCGAGACACTGAAGCTTTCTTT.

This sequence joins TRBV7-9 and TRBJ2-2; possible D gene TRBD2, 5 bases. The ends were cut back, 5 bases at V and 6 bases at J, with 13 bases in the middle. The CDR3 has 14 residues. Germline values: CDR1 SEHNR, CDR2 FQNEAQ (reference sequence). The CDR3 region has the DNA TGTGCCAGCAGCCTCCAGCGGTTGTCCGGGGAGCTGTTTTTT. Residues: CASSLQRLSGELFF.

Regarding this clonotype: With only one base between it and a far larger clone, this is likely a read error. This CDR3 is CASSRTSYEQFF. The CDR3 DNA is TGTGCCAGCAGCAGGACATCCTACGAGCAGTTCTTC. The chain links TRBV2 to TRBJ2-1; perhaps TRBD1 as D (5 bases). This CDR3 is 12 amino acids long. Per the germline V gene, CDR1 is SNHLY and CDR2 is FYNNEI. V lost 6 bases, J lost 10 bases, and 13 bases lay in between.